The sequence of this T cell receptor (beta chain) was determined in a study of early T cells in non-severe SARS-CoV-2 infection (dated by TCRdb to the early 2020s). Concerning the study at large: TCR sequencing used bulk RNA from unsorted whole blood, so alpha and beta chains could not be paired. Study-wide findings and limitations: Matching against VDJdb was skewed toward anti-spike CD8 responses, likely underestimated virus-specific expansions, and missed private and CD4 specificities.

The CDR1 and CDR2 encoded by the germline V gene (reference sequence) are DFQATT and SNEGSKA. Counted from cysteine to phenylalanine, this CDR3 has 14 amino acids. Only the CDR3 DNA is retained, 42 bases long and in frame from the first base. The junction shows trimming of 3 bases on V and 0 bases on J, plus 10 bases between the germline ends. To prepare the library, 5' RACE was applied. TCRdb shows the sequencer as NextSeq 500. The TCR library protocol attached unique molecular identifiers to individual cDNA molecules to correct for sequencing error and PCR bias. Both TCR alpha and beta chains were sequenced, and tight co-correlation was observed between alpha and beta sequence abundances in each sample. The authors' pipeline ran thus. Decombinator V4 was used to perform V gene, J gene and CDR3 annotation of TCR sequences. Expanded TCRs were defined as changing significantly between any two time points under a Poisson model with p below 0.0001. Abundances of TCRs were expressed as counts per million after normalisation to the total number of TCRs sequenced in each sample. TRAV1-2 paired with TRAJ12, TRAJ20 or TRAJ33 defined MAIT TCRs, while TRAV10 paired with TRAJ18 defined iNKT TCRs. VDJdb, accessed on 1 November 2021, was searched for TCRs annotated for CMV, EBV and SARS-CoV-2, and TCRs annotated for more than one antigen were excluded. TCRdb reanalyzed the raw reads on its own, using fastp at Q25 for trimming and MiXCR for clone calling, and kept in-frame beta chains. Rows with a matching CDR3 protein are joined into one entry that keeps the most common DNA and genes. The V and J calls and clone size are TCRdb's, not the authors'. The sample profile shows about 110,000 distinct CDR3 sequences; roughly an eighth of them were found once. Clones ranked in the top ten supply 3% to 3.5% of the sample.

This clonotype was detected many times. Its antigen is not yet known. Base qualities are not recorded, but no much larger clone differs from it by a single base. This was a case-control study nested in a cohort of healthcare workers in London, UK, who had nasopharyngeal swab PCR tests and blood samples taken every week. Healthcare workers were recruited during the week of the UK lockdown, between 23 and 31 March 2020, and followed weekly for up to about 16 weeks. The chain is encoded by TRBV20-1 joined to TRBJ2-3, with no confidently assigned D gene. Sequenced input: whole blood. The source of this sequence is an adult who was a healthcare worker with PCR-confirmed SARS-CoV-2 infection or an uninfected control (not recorded which). The nucleotides are TGCAGTGCTAGCTGGATAACTAGCACAGATACGCAGTATTTT. This is translated as CSASWITSTDTQYF.